Presented here are 9 T cell receptor beta chains from one specimen sequenced in a study of blood T cell repertoires in COVID-19. Method: immunoSEQ multiplex PCR; TCRdb's copy keeps in-frame clones and lacks some. The table shows about 31,000 clones, with about 90% occurring only once. Sequenced material: peripheral blood. The receptor source for this set is a woman aged 40 to 49 with active or convalescent COVID-19.

This clone showed up just once. The chain combines TRBV5-1 with TRBJ1-2; 10 bases map to TRBD1. The junction had 6 bases not matched to a gene; V was cut back by 1 base and J by 3 bases. CDR1 and CDR2 from the germline V gene are SGHRS and YFSETQ. There are 16 residues in the CDR3. CDR3 sequence (DNA): TGCGCCAGCAGCTTGCCTGTAGGGACAGGGGACTATGGCTACACCTTC. This sequence encodes CASSLPVGTGDYGYTF.

This clone appeared a few times. The V gene is TRBV19, the J gene TRBJ1-1; D not certain. CDR3 size: 14 residues. Germline CDR1 and CDR2: LNHDA and SQIVND (reference sequence). Trimming pared 10 bases from V and 1 base from J, leaving 16 bases between. The CDR3 DNA sequence: TGTGCCAATCCGAGAACTTCCCGGAACACTGAAGCTTTCTTT. This translates into CANPRTSRNTEAFF.

The CDR3: CASSLVVGEQYF. The CDR3 region has the DNA TGTGCCAGCAGCTTAGTAGTCGGCGAGCAGTACTTC. J is TRBJ2-7 and V is TRBV13; D is unclear. CDR1 PRHDT and CDR2 FYEKMQ come from the germline V gene (reference sequence). CDR3 size: 12 residues. Trimming removed 1 base from V and 6 bases from J, with 7 bases in between. The full variable domain, in which reference TRBV13 and TRBJ2-7 provide the parts outside the CDR3, is AAGVIQSPRHLIKEKRETATLKCYPIPRHDTVYWYQQGPGQDPQFLISFYEKMQSDKGSIPDRFSAQQFSDYHSELNMSSLELGDSALYFCASSLVVGEQYFGPGTRLTVT.

The CDR3 loop reads CASSLETGGYNEQFF. The CDR3 DNA reads as TGCGCCAGCAGCTTGGAGACAGGGGGCTACAATGAGCAGTTCTTC. This rearrangement joins TRBV5-1 to TRBJ2-1; 9 bases map to TRBD1. The junction had 1 base not matched to a gene; V was cut back by 0 bases and J by 3 bases. In germline, CDR1 is SGHRS, CDR2 YFSETQ. The CDR3 is 15 residues long.

V gene TRBV5-1 combines with J gene TRBJ1-2; possible D gene TRBD1, 5 bases. This CDR3 is built from 13 residues. Trimming stripped 4 bases from V and 1 base from J, with 8 bases between. The V gene's germline CDR1 is SGHRS and CDR2 YFSETQ. The CDR3 DNA reads as TGCGCCAGCAGCAAGACAGTTAACTATGGCTACACCTTC. As protein: CASSKTVNYGYTF.

The V call is TRBV20-1, the J call TRBJ1-3, with 7 bases matching TRBD1. The V gene's germline CDR1 is DFQATT and CDR2 SNEGSKA (reference sequence). The CDR3 length is 15 residues. Trimming at V came to 3 bases and at J to 0 bases, leaving 5 bases not matched to a gene. This CDR3 is CSASGDSLSGNTIYF. For the CDR3, the DNA is TGCAGTGCTAGTGGGGACAGCCTCTCTGGAAACACCATATATTTT.

This clone was seen only once. The genes are TRBV18 and TRBJ1-2, with TRBD1 matching 7 bases. The CDR3 covers 17 residues. Germline V lookup: CDR1 KGHSH, CDR2 LQKENI. V was pared by 3 bases and J by 0 bases, with 10 bases of the junction left unmatched. The CDR3 loop reads CASSPTKRTGSNYGYTF. The DNA of the CDR3 is TGTGCCAGCTCACCCACCAAACGGACAGGATCTAACTATGGCTACACCTTC. Full variable domain (remainder filled in from reference TRBV18 and TRBJ1-2): NAGVMQNPRHLVRRRGQEARLRCSPMKGHSHVYWYRQLPEEGLKFMVYLQKENIIDESGMPKERFSAEFPKEGPSILRIQQVVRGDSAAYFCASSPTKRTGSNYGYTFGSGTRLTVV.

V gene TRBV30 combines with J gene TRBJ1-1; D remains ambiguous. Trimming shortened V by 2 bases and J by 2 bases, and 9 bases separated the two germline ends. The germline gives CDR1 GTSNPN, CDR2 SVGIG (reference sequence). The CDR3 loop spans 13 amino acids. This chain's CDR3 is CAWSHGGNTEAFF. The CDR3, as DNA: TGTGCCTGGAGTCATGGTGGCAACACTGAAGCTTTCTTT.

This clone has only one observation. The chain uses TRBV10-3 and TRBJ2-5; perhaps TRBD2 as D (5 bases). The CDR3 loop spans 16 amino acids. Germline assignment: CDR1 ENHRY and CDR2 SYGVKD. V lost 5 bases to trimming and J lost 1 base, with 17 bases between them. This CDR3 reads CAISFVRVGAQETQYF. As DNA, the CDR3 is TGTGCCATCAGTTTCGTGCGGGTAGGAGCCCAAGAGACCCAGTACTTC.